This passage covers 10 T cell receptor beta chains from one sample sequenced in a study of T cell repertoires in cytomegalovirus infection. These receptors have no known antigen. One entry per CDR3 protein results from TCRdb running MiXCR on the reads. This table holds over 250,000 distinct CDR3 sequences, less than 25% found once. The starting material was cultured PBMCs, obtained from culture after CMV antigen stimulation. These receptor sequences come from a human donor in good health (CMV status not recorded). Some clones in this sample may be carry-over from other donors' samples.

V usage is TRBV19 and J usage is TRBJ2-2, with no clear D. Trimming stripped 6 bases from V and 0 bases from J, with 11 bases between. The germline V gene has CDR1 LNHDA and CDR2 SQIVND (reference sequence). The CDR3 totals 15 residues. CDR3 in amino acids: CASSLFGPNTGELFF. CDR3 coding DNA: TGTGCCAGTAGCCTTTTTGGACCGAACACCGGGGAGCTGTTTTTT.

This chain joins TRBV10-2 and TRBJ1-5, with D unresolved. Trimming removed 6 bases from V and 3 bases from J, with 9 bases in between. Germline V CDR1 and CDR2: WSHSY, SAAADI. The CDR3 runs 13 residues. CDR3 nucleotides: TGCGCCAGCAGGGGAGGAGTCAATCAGCCCCAGCATTTT. Translating it yields CASRGGVNQPQHF.

CDR3 in DNA: TGTGCCAGCAGCTTGTTGAAGGACACCATATATTTT. Protein: CASSLLKDTIYF. The chain is built from TRBV5-6 and TRBJ1-3; D remains ambiguous. This CDR3 is built from 12 residues. The V and J ends lost 1 base and 8 bases respectively, with 7 bases between them. Germline values: CDR1 SGHDT, CDR2 YYEEEE.

This clonotype was counted between two and nine times. The chain joins TRBV18 to TRBJ1-2, with 9 bases aligning to TRBD1. Germline V gene lookup returns CDR1 KGHSH and CDR2 LQKENI. The CDR3 loop spans 15 amino acids. Germline trimming cut 0 bases from V and 5 bases from J; bases unmatched to any gene: 4. CDR3 residues: CASSPPSGTGYGYTF. Here the CDR3 DNA reads TGTGCCAGCTCACCACCGTCCGGGACAGGGTATGGCTACACCTTC.

There are a few counts of this clonotype. The chain joins TRBV9 to TRBJ1-3, with 10 nucleotides matching TRBD1. The CDR3 has 16 amino acids. The germline gives CDR1 SGDLS, CDR2 YYNGEE. The V segment lost 4 bases and the J segment 3 bases; nucleotides outside the gene matches: 7. The CDR3 nucleotides are TGTGCCAGCAGCCTCGGACAGGGGGTCGTTGGAAACACCATATATTTT. It encodes CASSLGQGVVGNTIYF.

This clonotype was found a few times. This chain joins TRBV11-3 and TRBJ2-3, with D maybe TRBD2 (5 bases). This CDR3 spans 15 amino acids. Germline V gene sequence: CDR1 SGHNT, CDR2 YENEEA. V dropped 5 bases and J dropped 2 bases, with 14 bases sitting between them. The CDR3 is CASSRGLANTDTQYF. DNA for the CDR3: TGTGCCAGCAGCCGAGGACTGGCAAACACAGATACGCAGTATTTT. The variable domain in full, completed from reference TRBV11-3 and TRBJ2-3, reads EAGVVQSPRYKIIEKKQPVAFWCNPISGHNTLYWYLQNLGQGPELLIRYENEEAVDDSQLPKDRFSAERLKGVDSTLKIQPAELGDSAVYLCASSRGLANTDTQYFGPGTRLTVL.

This clonotype was recorded a few times. The chain carries TRBV6-1 and TRBJ2-1; the D is unclear. Germline lookup yields CDR1 MNHNS and CDR2 SASEGT. Deletions cut 2 bases from V and 5 bases from J, with 13 bases between. This CDR3 contains 15 residues. In DNA form, the CDR3 reads TGTGCCAGCAGTGAATTCGTGGACCTTAACAATGAGCAGTTCTTC. This encodes CASSEFVDLNNEQFF.

This clonotype has ten or more counts. The chain is built from TRBV7-2 and TRBJ2-1, with a possible D match to TRBD1 (6 bases). Trimming removed 1 base from V and 8 bases from J, with 15 bases in between. CDR1 and CDR2 (germline): SGHTA, FQGNSA. The CDR3 sequence is 15 residues long. CDR3 in amino acids: CASSLGQAPRDEQFF. CDR3 nucleotide sequence: TGTGCCAGCAGCTTAGGACAGGCCCCTCGCGATGAGCAGTTCTTC. The full variable domain, its missing parts supplied by reference TRBV7-2 and TRBJ2-1, is GAGVSQSPSNKVTEKGKDVELRCDPISGHTALYWYRQSLGQGLEFLIYFQGNSAPDKSGLPSDRFSAERTGGSVSTLTIQRTQQEDSAVYLCASSLGQAPRDEQFFGPGTRLTVL.

This clonotype was counted a few times. V usage is TRBV25-1 and J usage is TRBJ2-7; D is perhaps TRBD2 (7 bases). The CDR3 length is 14 residues. The germline V gene encodes CDR1 MGHDK and CDR2 SYGVNS. The ends were cut back, 4 bases at V and 7 bases at J, with 17 bases in the middle. CDR3 residues: CASSGRGALEEQYF. In DNA form, the CDR3 reads TGTGCCAGCAGTGGTCGGGGGGCCCTAGAGGAGCAGTACTTC.

There are a few counts of this clonotype. The chain combines TRBV20-1 with TRBJ2-7, with D perhaps matching TRBD1 (7 bases). Trimming removed 2 bases at V and 0 bases at J, with 14 bases between. This CDR3 has 15 amino acids. Looked up from germline, CDR1 is DFQATT and CDR2 is SNEGSKA (reference sequence). CDR3 in DNA: TGCAGTGCTAGACCAGGGGGGCCTAGCTCCTACGAGCAGTACTTC. Translation: CSARPGGPSSYEQYF.